The 18 T cell receptor beta chains listed next were all sequenced from one sample in a study of control samples from healthy donors and cancer patients. Generated by immunoSEQ multiplex PCR, the TCRdb table keeps only in-frame clones and is missing some. The repertoire holds around 120,000 clones, with about 94% as singletons. The sequenced sample was blood. Receptors originate from a man in his thirties or forties in good health.

The chain couples TRBV7-9 to TRBJ1-1, with TRBD1 as a possible D gene (6 bases). The length of the CDR3 is 13 residues. Germline CDR1 and CDR2: SEHNR and FQNEAQ (reference sequence). Trimming stripped 5 bases from V and 3 bases from J, with 10 bases between. Written as DNA, the CDR3 is TGTGCCAGCAGCGCCCCAGGGGACACTGAAGCTTTCTTT. Its translation: CASSAPGDTEAFF.

J is TRBJ1-4 and V is TRBV4-3; 8 bases fit TRBD1. The CDR3 consists of 17 residues. Germline CDR1 and CDR2: LGHNA and YSLEER. V shed 0 bases and J 3 bases; nucleotides not matched to a gene: 6. Here the CDR3 DNA reads TGCGCCAGCAGCCAAGAACCCACAGGGGGTGCTAATGAAAAACTGTTTTTT. Its translation: CASSQEPTGGANEKLFF.

The chain combines TRBV4-3 with TRBJ1-4; 11 nucleotides agree with TRBD1. The CDR3 sequence is 14 residues long. V shed 6 bases, J shed 7 bases, and the junction held 4 bases outside the gene matches. CDR1 LGHNA and CDR2 YSLEER come from the germline V gene. In nucleotides, the CDR3 is TGCGCCAGCAGAACCGGGACAGGGGGTGAAAAACTGTTTTTT. Translation: CASRTGTGGEKLFF.

This chain joins TRBV6-1 and TRBJ1-4; D is ambiguous. Germline values: CDR1 MNHNS, CDR2 SASEGT. The CDR3 totals 17 residues. V was cut by 0 bases and J by 4 bases, with 15 bases left in between. The CDR3 reads CASSEAYGPLSNEKLFF. The CDR3 nucleotides read TGTGCCAGCAGTGAAGCGTACGGCCCGTTAAGTAATGAAAAACTGTTTTTT.

This clone was found once. The rearrangement uses TRBV10-3 and TRBJ1-2, with 12 bases matching TRBD1. The CDR3 covers 16 residues. CDR1 is ENHRY and CDR2 is SYGVKD in the germline V gene. The trim removed 4 bases at V and 5 bases at J, leaving 8 bases unmatched. The CDR3 here is CAISATGTGGGYGYTF. In DNA, the CDR3 is TGTGCCATCAGTGCCACCGGGACAGGGGGCGGGTATGGCTACACCTTC.

The chain carries TRBV24-1 and TRBJ1-5, with 10 bases that match TRBD1. Trimming took 6 bases from V and 6 from J; bases not matched to a gene: 7. The CDR3 totals 15 residues. Germline CDR1 and CDR2: KGHDR and SFDVKD. The DNA of the CDR3 is TGTGCCACCAGTCTCGGGACAGGGGAGGTTCAGCCCCAGCATTTT. Encoded protein: CATSLGTGEVQPQHF.

The J gene is TRBJ2-2, the V gene TRBV6-2 or TRBV6-3; unclear D gene. V lost 0 bases and J lost 1, with 3 bases in between. The germline CDR1 and CDR2 sequences are MNHEY and SVGEGT. CDR3 length: 14 amino acids. The DNA of the CDR3 is TGTGCCAGCAGTTACTCCCTGAACACCGGGGAGCTGTTTTTT. Encoded protein: CASSYSLNTGELFF.

The chain carries TRBV7-9 and TRBJ2-1; unclear D gene. Germline loops: CDR1 SEHNR, CDR2 FQNEAQ (reference sequence). The CDR3 covers 9 residues. Trimming took off 11 bases at V and 5 bases at J, with 4 bases between the two ends. CDR3: CAGHNEQFF. In nucleotides, the CDR3 is TGTGCCGGTCACAATGAGCAGTTCTTC.

This clone was detected once. V is TRBV5-1 and J is TRBJ2-7; 11 bases fit TRBD2. CDR3 length: 14 residues. J gave up 3 bases and V 4 bases, and 3 bases lay outside the gene matches. Per germline, CDR1 SGHRS and CDR2 YFSETQ. Here the CDR3 reads CASSKGLADYEQYF. The CDR3 region has the DNA TGCGCCAGCAGCAAGGGACTAGCGGACTACGAGCAGTACTTC.

The rearrangement links TRBV11-3 to TRBJ2-6; 7 bases map to TRBD1. Trimming removed 5 bases from V and 4 bases from J; junction bases left unmatched: 5. CDR1 is SGHNT, CDR2 YENEEA, per germline. CDR3 length: 15 amino acids. The CDR3 bases are TGTGCCAGCAGCCCTAGGGGGCCAGGGGCCAACGTCCTGACTTTC. Its protein product is CASSPRGPGANVLTF.

The V and J genes are TRBV7-8 and TRBJ2-5, with 10 bases that match TRBD1. Losses at the gene ends were 6 bases for V and 0 bases for J; bases not matched to a gene: 4. CDR1 and CDR2 from the germline V gene are SGHVS and FQNEAQ. There are 15 residues in the CDR3. The CDR3, as DNA: TGTGCCAGCAGACGACAGGGGGCGTACCAAGAGACCCAGTACTTC. Amino acids: CASRRQGAYQETQYF.

The chain couples TRBV28 to TRBJ2-2; D is ambiguous. Trimming pared 6 bases from V and 0 bases from J, leaving 8 bases between. The CDR3 consists of 14 residues. The V gene's germline CDR1 is MDHEN and CDR2 SYDVKM. The CDR3 DNA sequence: TGTGCCAGCAGACAAAATCCGAACACCGGGGAGCTGTTTTTT. Translation gives CASRQNPNTGELFF. The whole variable domain, filled in from reference TRBV28 and TRBJ2-2, reads DVKVTQSSRYLVKRTGEKVFLECVQDMDHENMFWYRQDPGLGLRLIYFSYDVKMKEKGDIPEGYSVSREKKERFSLILESASTNQTSMYLCASRQNPNTGELFFGEGSRLTVL.

The chain recombines TRBV6-5 with TRBJ1-6; tentatively, D is TRBD1 (6 bases). Germline lookup yields CDR1 MNHEY and CDR2 SVGAGI. The V and J ends lost 1 base and 5 bases respectively, with 9 bases between them. The CDR3 spans 15 residues. The CDR3 spells CASSYFQGHNSPLHF. CDR3 in DNA: TGTGCCAGCAGTTACTTTCAGGGGCATAATTCACCCCTCCACTTT.

This chain connects TRBV12-3 or TRBV12-4 to TRBJ1-1; no clear D gene. This CDR3 spans 12 amino acids. Trimming shortened V by 8 bases and J by 7 bases, and 14 bases separated the two germline ends. CDR3 protein: CASEMGDGEAFF. The CDR3 nucleotides read TGTGCCAGCGAGATGGGTGACGGTGAAGCTTTCTTT.

This clone showed up just once. This sequence joins TRBV21-1 and TRBJ2-1; the tabulated D call, TRBD2, remains unverified against the DNA. TRBV21-1 is given as a pseudogene. This CDR3 has 15 residues. In DNA form, the CDR3 reads TGTGCCAGCAGCGCTCGGGGGGCCCTACGCAATGAGCAGTTCTTC. Its protein product is CASSARGALRNEQFF.

The chain combines TRBV5-1 with TRBJ2-7, with 7 bases lining up with TRBD1. Germline CDR1 SGHRS, CDR2 YFSETQ. The CDR3 spans 14 residues. Losses at the gene ends were 4 bases for V and 2 bases for J; bases not matched to a gene: 6. CDR3 region: CASSPPGQTYEQYF. The CDR3 DNA is TGCGCCAGCAGCCCTCCGGGACAGACCTACGAGCAGTACTTC.

The chain uses TRBV6-2 or TRBV6-3 and TRBJ2-5, with 9 bases lining up with TRBD2. Germline V CDR1 and CDR2: MNHEY, SVGEGT. The trim removed 2 bases at V and 5 bases at J, leaving 6 bases unmatched. This CDR3 comprises 15 residues. CDR3 sequence (DNA): TGTGCCAGCAGTTACACCGGGACTAGCCGGGAGACCCAGTACTTC. It is translated as CASSYTGTSRETQYF.

The chain combines TRBV2 with TRBJ2-2; maybe TRBD2 (7 bases). Germline V lookup: CDR1 SNHLY, CDR2 FYNNEI. The CDR3 contains 14 residues. Between the trimmed V and J ends, which lost 4 bases and 4 bases, there was a span of 10 bases. The CDR3 reads CASSVAGATGELFF. CDR3 in DNA: TGTGCCAGCAGTGTGGCGGGGGCCACCGGGGAGCTGTTTTTT.